Listed here are 22 T cell receptor beta chains from one sample, sequenced in a study of CD4 T cells in relation to SARS-CoV-2 and coronaviruses. Their antigen targets remain unknown. Only in-frame clones appear in the TCRdb table, and some are missing; sequencing was by immunoSEQ multiplex PCR. In the table there are tens of thousands of clones, 75% to 85% of which are singletons. Sequencing input: memory CD4+ T cells from PBMCs, cultured in vitro. These receptors were obtained from an adult with COVID-19.

The gene calls are TRBV7-3 and TRBJ2-2; 12 nucleotides match TRBD2. The CDR3 consists of 17 residues. V was pared by 0 bases and J by 4 bases, with 3 bases of the junction left unmatched. Per the germline V gene, CDR1 is SGHTA and CDR2 is FQGTGA. In nucleotides, the CDR3 is TGTGCCAGCAGCTTAACTACTAGCGGGAGGAGCACCGGGGAGCTGTTTTTT. It encodes CASSLTTSGRSTGELFF.

V is TRBV10-3 and J is TRBJ2-1; D gene unclear. CDR1 is ENHRY, CDR2 SYGVKD, per germline. This CDR3 is 13 amino acids long. V gave up 6 bases and J gave up 9 bases, with 15 bases separating them. The CDR3: CAISGDVLVEQFF. CDR3 bases: TGTGCCATCAGCGGAGACGTCTTAGTTGAGCAGTTCTTC.

This chain links TRBV5-4 with TRBJ2-7; possible D gene TRBD1, 7 bases. The V and J ends lost 3 bases and 7 bases respectively, with 11 bases between them. The CDR3 loop spans 12 amino acids. CDR1 and CDR2 from the germline V gene are SGHNT and YYREEE (reference sequence). For the CDR3, the DNA is TGTGCCAGCAGCTCCTCAGGGGGGGAGCAGTACTTC. This gives the protein CASSSSGGEQYF.

This chain uses TRBV5-1 with TRBJ2-1, with 10 bases lining up with TRBD2. Germline CDR1 reads SGHRS; CDR2 reads YFSETQ. The CDR3 length is 15 residues. The V segment lost 3 bases and the J segment 5 bases; nucleotides outside the gene matches: 5. CDR3 residues: CASSSWTSGNNEQFF. In DNA form, the CDR3 reads TGCGCCAGCAGCTCCTGGACTAGCGGAAACAATGAGCAGTTCTTC.

CDR3: CASSGTGGPQETQYF. CDR3 nucleotide sequence: TGCGCCAGCAGCGGAACAGGGGGCCCACAAGAGACCCAGTACTTC. The rearrangement links TRBV5-1 to TRBJ2-5, with 9 bases identical to TRBD1. The CDR3 spans 15 residues. Trimming cost V 4 bases and J 2 bases; bases outside gene matches: 6. Germline V lookup: CDR1 SGHRS, CDR2 YFSETQ.

V and J are TRBV4-1 and TRBJ2-7, with D maybe TRBD2 (5 bases). V lost 3 bases and J 9 bases, leaving 15 bases between the germline ends. The V gene's germline CDR1 is MGHRA and CDR2 YSYEKL. The CDR3 runs to 13 residues. The CDR3 loop reads CASSHADSVMQYF. The CDR3 DNA is TGCGCCAGCAGCCATGCCGATAGCGTCATGCAGTACTTC.

The chain has TRBV10-3 and TRBJ2-1; 13 nucleotides match TRBD2. The CDR3 spans 16 residues. CDR1 is ENHRY, CDR2 SYGVKD, per germline. The V segment lost 0 bases and the J segment 9 bases; nucleotides outside the gene matches: 5. CDR3 residues: CAISESLAGGGGEQFF. In nucleotides, the CDR3 is TGTGCCATCAGTGAGTCACTAGCGGGAGGGGGCGGTGAGCAGTTCTTC.

V and J are TRBV10-1 and TRBJ2-7; 11 bases match TRBD1. The CDR3 sequence is 14 residues long. J lost 6 bases, V lost 0 bases, and 1 base had no gene match. In germline, CDR1 is WNHNN, CDR2 SYGVQD (reference sequence). CDR3 sequence reads: CASSESGTGGEQYF. The CDR3 bases are TGCGCCAGCAGTGAGTCGGGGACAGGGGGCGAGCAGTACTTC.

The J gene is TRBJ1-4, the V gene TRBV5-4, with TRBD1 matching 7 bases. Germline V lookup: CDR1 SGHNT, CDR2 YYREEE (reference sequence). Germline trimming cut 3 bases from V and 0 bases from J; bases unmatched to any gene: 5. This CDR3 region has 16 residues. The CDR3 nucleotides are TGTGCCAGCAGCTCCGGGACAGTATCAACTAATGAAAAACTGTTTTTT. Its translation is CASSSGTVSTNEKLFF.

The rearrangement uses TRBV30 and TRBJ1-5, with a weak D call TRBD1 (5 bases). The CDR3 is 16 amino acids. Germline-derived CDR1 and CDR2 are GTSNPN and SVGIG (reference sequence). V shed 0 bases and J shed 2 bases, with 14 bases lying between them. CDR3 sequence (DNA): TGTGCCTGGAGTGTACGAAAGAGCAGGGGCAATCAGCCCCAGCATTTT. It encodes CAWSVRKSRGNQPQHF.

The chain joins TRBV27 to TRBJ2-2; D is unresolved. The CDR3 contains 14 residues. Germline-derived CDR1 and CDR2 are MNHEY and SMNVEV (reference sequence). V was trimmed by 1 base and J by 8 bases, leaving 11 bases between them. The CDR3 nucleotides read TGTGCCAGCAGTTTATATCAGGTGGGAGGGGAGCTGTTTTTT. It translates to CASSLYQVGGELFF.

This sequence joins TRBV3-1 (or the pseudogene TRBV3-2) and TRBJ2-2; 9 bases map to TRBD1. V lost 4 bases, J lost 6 bases, and 6 bases stayed unmatched. The CDR3 has 15 residues. Germline lookup yields CDR1 LGHDT and CDR2 YNNKEL (reference sequence). The CDR3 DNA follows: TGTGCCAGCAGCCTAACGGGACAGGGCCCCGGGGAGCTGTTTTTT. Translated: CASSLTGQGPGELFF.

The gene calls are TRBV4-2 and TRBJ2-5; tentatively, D is TRBD1 (6 bases). CDR3 length: 16 residues. The ends were cut back, 3 bases at V and 1 base at J, with 15 bases in the middle. Germline CDR1 is LGHNA and CDR2 is YNFKEQ. CDR3 DNA sequence: TGTGCCAGCAGCCAGAGAGAGGACAGTCCCCAAGAGACCCAGTACTTC. It specifies CASSQREDSPQETQYF.

The rearrangement uses TRBV5-4 and TRBJ1-6; 8 positions agree with TRBD1. The CDR3 length is 17 residues. CDR1 is SGHNT, CDR2 YYREEE, per germline (reference sequence). V dropped 4 bases and J dropped 0; count of bases not matched to a gene: 6. CDR3 region: CASSKGQASSYNSPLHF. As DNA, the CDR3 is TGTGCCAGCAGCAAGGGACAGGCAAGCTCCTATAATTCACCCCTCCACTTT.

The CDR3: CASSQVERSRGQAISYEQYF. The CDR3 DNA follows: TGCGCCAGCAGCCAAGTAGAAAGGTCGAGGGGACAGGCAATCTCCTACGAGCAGTACTTC. The chain couples TRBV4-1 to TRBJ2-7, with 8 nucleotides matching TRBD1. This CDR3 has 20 residues. Germline V gives CDR1 MGHRA, CDR2 YSYEKL. V shed 1 base and J 0 bases; nucleotides not matched to a gene: 17.

This clone was picked up one time. V usage is TRBV27 and J usage is TRBJ2-7, with TRBD2 identical over 7 bases. CDR3 length: 13 residues. CDR1 is MNHEY and CDR2 is SMNVEV in the germline V gene (reference sequence). Germline trimming cut 6 bases from V and 2 bases from J; bases unmatched to any gene: 4. The CDR3 nucleotides are TGTGCCAGCAGAGGACTAGGCCCCTACGAGCAGTACTTC. Its translation: CASRGLGPYEQYF.

This chain links TRBV18 with TRBJ2-1; possible D gene TRBD2, 6 bases. The germline V gene has CDR1 KGHSH and CDR2 LQKENI. The length of the CDR3 is 15 residues. V lost 2 bases and J 0 bases, leaving 8 bases between the germline ends. Here the CDR3 reads CASSPIGSSYNEQFF. For the CDR3, the DNA is TGTGCCAGCTCACCAATCGGGAGCTCCTACAATGAGCAGTTCTTC.

This clone was counted only a few times. The chain links TRBV2 to TRBJ2-3; D gene uncertain. V lost 6 bases and J 0 bases, leaving 7 bases between the germline ends. Germline V gene sequence: CDR1 SNHLY, CDR2 FYNNEI. The CDR3 spans 13 residues. Here the CDR3 reads CASRASSTDTQYF. The CDR3 DNA sequence: TGTGCCAGCAGAGCTTCTAGCACAGATACGCAGTATTTT.

The count of this clone is one. The genes are TRBV4-3 and TRBJ2-7; D possibly uses TRBD1 or TRBD2 (5 bases each). The V end lost 1 base, the J end lost 1 base, and 11 bases lay between the germline ends. Germline values: CDR1 LGHNA, CDR2 YSLEER. The CDR3 runs to 15 residues. CDR3 protein: CASSQGGMGSYEQYF. The DNA for the CDR3 is TGCGCCAGCAGCCAAGGGGGGATGGGTTCCTACGAGCAGTACTTC.

This chain links TRBV3-1 (or the pseudogene TRBV3-2) with TRBJ1-3, with D maybe TRBD1 (6 bases). The germline gives CDR1 LGHDT, CDR2 YNNKEL (reference sequence). The V end lost 1 base, the J end lost 0 bases, and 13 bases lay between the germline ends. The CDR3 extends over 17 amino acids. The CDR3 region has the DNA TGTGCCAGCAGCCAAGTCCAGGGGAGAGGCTCTGGAAACACCATATATTTT. Translated, it gives CASSQVQGRGSGNTIYF.

This chain uses TRBV28 with TRBJ2-1, with 8 nucleotides matching TRBD2. CDR1 and CDR2 from the germline V gene are MDHEN and SYDVKM. J lost 6 bases, V lost 7 bases, and 14 bases had no gene match. This CDR3 comprises 16 residues. The CDR3 protein is CASKTGGQRRTNEQFF. The CDR3 nucleotides are TGTGCCAGCAAAACGGGGGGGCAGCGGAGAACCAATGAGCAGTTCTTC.

This chain uses TRBV5-1 with TRBJ1-5; D ambiguous. CDR3 length: 14 amino acids. Germline V gene lookup returns CDR1 SGHRS and CDR2 YFSETQ. V lost 0 bases and J 7 bases, leaving 11 bases between the germline ends. Written as DNA, the CDR3 is TGCGCCAGCAGCTTGGAAGGGTCGGGCCAGCCCCAGCATTTT. It translates to CASSLEGSGQPQHF.